The present entry profiles one TCR beta chain with its context. The sample holds many counts of this clonotype. This clone's antigen is unknown. The record has no base qualities; no much larger clone is one base away. The data were taken from a study of T-cell memory formation after mild COVID-19 (dated by TCRdb to the early 2020s). About the study as a whole: Most TCR sequence clusters were specific to one of the two donors. Two young, previously healthy adult volunteers, one female and one male, were included in the cohort. Longitudinal TCRalpha and TCRbeta repertoire sequencing tracked T-cell clones expanding and contracting after mild COVID-19 in two donors.

On the study overall, not on this receptor specifically: The study covered only two mild cases, and larger cohorts including severe cases with pre-infection samples were considered necessary. SARS-CoV-2 specificity of the second-wave clones peaking on day 37 was not confirmed. Contracting CD4+ clones were located mainly in the CM and EM memory subsets, whereas CD8+ clones were found to be enriched in EMRA. Some responding clones were detected in pre-infection memory, suggesting pre-existing cross-reactive memory T cells joined the SARS-CoV-2 response. Balanced CD4/CD8 phenotypes were observed for clones contracting from day 15 to 85, whereas a bias towards CD4+ was observed for a second wave of clones expanding from day 15 to 37.

Ficoll-Paque density gradient centrifugation was used to isolate PBMCs. The CDR3 has 16 amino acids, counting the end cysteine and phenylalanine. Here the CDR3 DNA is all that survives: 48 bases in frame from base 1. CDR1 and CDR2, per the germline V gene (reference sequence), are MNHNY and SVGAGI. The junction shows trimming of 5 bases on V and 1 base on J, and the gene matches do not reach 9 bases of it. Reads for this sample came from an Illumina NovaSeq 6000. cDNA libraries for TCRalpha and TCRbeta were prepared by 5'RACE using constant-segment primers, with sample barcodes and unique molecular identifiers added. Trizol reagent was used to extract RNA from every sample. Library amplification was performed in two PCR steps, and a second sample barcode and Illumina TruSeq adapters were introduced in the second step. The libraries were sequenced on an Illumina NovaSeq using 2 x 150 bp paired-end reads. Concerning the study's data processing: Reads were demultiplexed and collapsed into UMI-guided consensus sequences with migec v1.2.7. Using mixcr v2.1.11, the UMI consensuses were aligned to TRA and TRB V and J templates and assembled into clonotypes. A clonotype was counted as expanded or contracted only if both edgeR and NoisET called the change significant, with noise models trained on biological replicates. For edgeR calls, the cutoffs were a false discovery rate-adjusted p below 0.01 and a log2 fold-change threshold of 1. As an exploratory analysis of dynamics, PCA with hierarchical clustering was applied to max-normalized trajectories of the 1000 most abundant clonotypes. Separately sequenced CD4+ and CD8+ repertoires were used to assign a CD4 or CD8 phenotype to each responding clone. Using fastp at Q25 and MiXCR, TCRdb reprocessed the public reads and kept productive beta chains. CDR3 protein duplicates are merged, each entry listing the most common genes and DNA. The V and J calls shown here were made by TCRdb, not taken from the authors' results. Recorded for this sample are some 250,000 distinct CDR3 sequences; roughly 18% of them occurred a single time. The ten largest clones represent more than 20% of the sample.

The TCR was taken from a young man who had mild COVID-19 (a few samples of this study predate the infection). The sample titles of this study are shuffled in the database, so cell type and time point are left out; the donor was told from shared clones. The sample taken for sequencing was PBMCs or a T cell subset sorted from them (not recorded which). The chain couples TRBV6-6 to TRBJ1-1; 8 central nucleotides agree with TRBD1. The DNA is as follows: TGTGCCAGCAGTCCCCCGACAGGGGATGGGAACACTGAAGCTTTCTTT. The resulting protein is CASSPPTGDGNTEAFF.